These T cell receptor beta chains were read from a single sample in a study of blood T cell repertoires in COVID-19. Only in-frame clones appear in the TCRdb table, and some are missing; sequencing was by immunoSEQ multiplex PCR. The sample shows around 190,000 clones, roughly four fifths of them seen only once. The sample was PBMCs or T cells enriched from blood (not recorded which). The receptors were gathered from a man in his forties who had recovered from COVID-19. CDR3s include the opening cysteine and the closing phenylalanine or tryptophan. The D gene is left open where the match is weak. Only part of the rows carry a size: once, few, many, or a class if the clone is expanded.

TRBV2	TRBD1	TRBJ2-7	once	13	TGTGCCAGCAGGACCCGCGGACAGGGCGAGCAGTACTTC	CASRTRGQGEQYF
TRBV10-3	NA	TRBJ1-1	NA	12	TGTGCCATCAGTGGGCCTGGGTCCGGGGCTTTCTTT	CAISGPGSGAFF
TRBV5-1	TRBD1	TRBJ1-1	NA	14	TGCGCCAGCAGCTTGGAGCGTGGGACAGGTGAAGCTTTCTTT	CASSLERGTGEAFF
TRBV24-1	NA	TRBJ2-7	NA	13	TGTGCCACCAGTGAGGACAGCTCCTACGAGCAGTACTTC	CATSEDSSYEQYF
TRBV7-8	NA	TRBJ1-3	NA	14	TGTGCCAGCAGCTCAGAGACTTCTGGAAACACCATATATTTT	CASSSETSGNTIYF
TRBV12-3/TRBV12-4	NA	TRBJ1-2	once	13	TGTGCCAGCTTAAGAAGCCTTAACTATGGCTACACCTTC	CASLRSLNYGYTF
TRBV5-1	NA	TRBJ2-7	NA	13	TGCGCCAGCAGCTTTGGGGGGACCTACGAGCAGTACTTC	CASSFGGTYEQYF
TRBV27	TRBD2	TRBJ2-1	NA	14	TGTGCCAGCAGTGCTAGCGGGCCTTACAATGAGCAGTTCTTC	CASSASGPYNEQFF
TRBV4-2	NA	TRBJ1-6	NA	15	TGTGCCAGCAGCCAAGATCTAAAGGGAGGATCACCCCTCCACTTT	CASSQDLKGGSPLHF
TRBV7-3	NA	TRBJ2-1	NA	15	TGTGCCAGCAGCTTAGGCTGGCCAACCTACAATGAGCAGTTCTTC	CASSLGWPTYNEQFF
TRBV29-1	NA	TRBJ1-5	few	13	TGCAGCGTTCAATCCGGAGGCGATCAGCCCCAGCATTTT	CSVQSGGDQPQHF
TRBV7-3	TRBD2	TRBJ2-1	once	16	TGTGCCAGCAGCTTACTTAGCGGGAGATCCTACAATGAGCAGTTCTTC	CASSLLSGRSYNEQFF
TRBV12-3/TRBV12-4	NA	TRBJ2-2	once	12	TGTGCCAGCAGTTTTGGCAGGGCTCCGCTGTTTTTT	CASSFGRAPLFF
TRBV11-2	NA	TRBJ2-2	NA	12	TGTGCCAGCAGCTTAGGAGTGGGGGAGCTGTTTTTT	CASSLGVGELFF
TRBV5-4	NA	TRBJ2-1	once	16	TGTGCCAGCAGCTGGGGGACATACCGCTCCTACAATGAGCAGTTCTTC	CASSWGTYRSYNEQFF
TRBV7-8	TRBD1	TRBJ2-7	NA	14	TGTGCCAGCAGCTCTTGGACAGGACCCAACGAGCAGTACTTC	CASSSWTGPNEQYF
TRBV4-2	TRBD1	TRBJ1-3	NA	18	TGTGCCAGCAGCCAAGTCTTTTATCCGGACAGGGAAGGGGACACCATATATTTT	CASSQVFYPDREGDTIYF
TRBV30	NA	TRBJ1-2	NA	13	TGTGCCTGGAGTGTACTGGGGCTTGGCGGCTACACCTTC	CAWSVLGLGGYTF
TRBV5-4	NA	TRBJ1-1	NA	12	TGTGCCAGCAGCTTGGACGGGGTCGAAGCTTTCTTT	CASSLDGVEAFF
TRBV2	NA	TRBJ2-2	once	13	TGTGCCAGCAGTGAATTATTCTTTGGGGAGCTGTTTTTT	CASSELFFGELFF
TRBV5-8	NA	TRBJ2-3	NA	17	TGTGCCAGCAGCAAAGGACAGTCTAACAGAAACACAGATACGCAGTATTTT	CASSKGQSNRNTDTQYF
TRBV6-5	TRBD1	TRBJ2-7	NA	13	TGTGCCAGCCAATCGGGACAGGGGCTCCACGGCCCTTTC	CASQSGQGLHGPF
TRBV19	NA	TRBJ2-3	NA	14	TGTGCCAGTAGTCCTCTCGCGGGAACAGATACGCAGTATTTT	CASSPLAGTDTQYF
TRBV5-1	NA	TRBJ1-2	NA	13	TGCGCCAGCAGCTTGGATCGAGAGGGTGGCTACACCTTC	CASSLDREGGYTF
TRBV19	NA	TRBJ1-1	NA	14	TGTGCCAGTAGTATCTCGGGAAAGGACACTGAAGCTTTCTTT	CASSISGKDTEAFF
TRBV19	TRBD2	TRBJ2-3	NA	18	TGTGCCAGTAGGTTAAGAGGGACTAGCGGGGTTGGTGTAGATACGCAGTATTTT	CASRLRGTSGVGVDTQYF
TRBV30	TRBD1	TRBJ2-5	once	15	TGTGCCTGGAGGGGGACAGGGGGCTCTTTTGGGACCCAGTACTTC	CAWRGTGGSFGTQYF
TRBV27	NA	TRBJ1-2	NA	15	TGTGCCAGCAGGATAACAGGGAAGGCCAACTATGGCTACACCTTC	CASRITGKANYGYTF
TRBV27	NA	TRBJ1-2	NA	15	TGTGCCAGCAGTTTATCGGGGGCAAAGACCTATGGCTACACCTTC	CASSLSGAKTYGYTF
TRBV18	TRBD1	TRBJ1-1	NA	16	TGTGCCAGCTCACGACAGGGGGCCGGATATAACACTGAAGCTTTCTTT	CASSRQGAGYNTEAFF
TRBV6-5	NA	TRBJ1-2	NA	15	TGTGCCAGCAGTCCCCCAGGCTCCGGCAACTATGGCTACACCTTC	CASSPPGSGNYGYTF
TRBV29-1	NA	TRBJ1-2	many	12	TGCAGCGGGGAATCGACAGCTGGAGGCTACACCTTC	CSGESTAGGYTF
TRBV19	NA	TRBJ2-2	NA	16	TGTGCCAGTAGCTTGAATGGGAAGGGCGGGACCGGGGAGCTGTTTTTT	CASSLNGKGGTGELFF
TRBV25-1	TRBD2	TRBJ2-1	NA	17	TGTGCCAGCAGTGTGGTTAGCGGGGGGGCCGCCTACAATGAGCAGTTCTTC	CASSVVSGGAAYNEQFF
TRBV9	NA	TRBJ2-3	NA	13	TGTGCCAGCAGCGGAGACACCACAGATACGCAGTATTTT	CASSGDTTDTQYF
TRBV6-5	NA	TRBJ2-7	NA	14	TGTGCCAGCAGTTACGGGAGGTTGCCCTACGAGCAGTACTTC	CASSYGRLPYEQYF
TRBV19	NA	TRBJ2-2	NA	14	TGTGCCAGTAGTATAGGAGGTGTGGACGGGGAGCTGTTTTTT	CASSIGGVDGELFF
TRBV6-5	NA	TRBJ2-7	NA	15	TGTGCCAGCAGTCGACAGTCGGGGGGCCCCTACGAGCAGTACTTC	CASSRQSGGPYEQYF
TRBV4-2	TRBD2	TRBJ2-3	NA	18	TGTGCCAGCAGCCAAGGGTGGTCGCGGGAGGGAGACACAGATACGCAGTATTTT	CASSQGWSREGDTDTQYF
TRBV5-5	TRBD2	TRBJ2-3	NA	15	TGTGCCAGCAGCGACGGGACTAGTGGTCTAGATACGCAGTATTTT	CASSDGTSGLDTQYF
TRBV4-1	NA	TRBJ2-3	NA	15	TGCGCCAGCAGCCAAGATCCCCCTAGAGCAGATACGCAGTATTTT	CASSQDPPRADTQYF
TRBV11-2	NA	TRBJ2-1	NA	16	TGTGCCAGCAGCTTAGATTTCGGGAGCTTGGTTAGTGAGCAGTTCTTC	CASSLDFGSLVSEQFF
TRBV9	NA	TRBJ2-3	NA	15	TGTGCCAGCAGCCCGGTGGGAGGCATCACAGATACGCAGTATTTT	CASSPVGGITDTQYF
TRBV5-8	TRBD2	TRBJ2-2	NA	16	TGTGCCAGCAGCCGTCTAGCGGGAGGGCGAACCGGGGAGCTGTTTTTT	CASSRLAGGRTGELFF
TRBV5-1	TRBD1	TRBJ1-6	NA	15	TGCGCCAGCAGCTCCCTGGGGACAGGGGCTACGTCCCTCCACTTT	CASSSLGTGATSLHF